The 11 T cell receptor beta chains given below trace back to one sample, sequenced in a study of cytomegalovirus exposure and HLA in healthy donors. This PCR relied on a set of 60 Vbeta primers and 13 Jbeta primers. This table comes from immunoSEQ multiplex PCR, and its TCRdb copy is limited to in-frame clones, with some not included. The profile shows 150,000 to 200,000 clones, approximately 82% of them singletons. The sequenced sample was PBMCs. The origin of the receptors is a male donor in good health and CMV-seronegative.

V usage is TRBV7-3 and J usage is TRBJ1-5; D is possibly TRBD1 (5 bases). Germline CDR1 is SGHTA and CDR2 is FQGTGA. The CDR3 contains 16 residues. Trimming cost V 2 bases and J 7 bases, with 18 bases left between them. DNA for the CDR3: TGTGCCAGCAGCTTAGAGCGGGTTAGAGGGGACCAGCCCCAGCATTTT. Protein: CASSLERVRGDQPQHF.

The J gene is TRBJ2-1, the V gene TRBV2; TRBD2 aligns across 10 bases. The CDR3 consists of 18 residues. Germline lookup yields CDR1 SNHLY and CDR2 FYNNEI. The V and J ends lost 5 bases and 0 bases, in that order; junction bases with no gene match: 10. CDR3 sequence: CASSRVTSGESSYNEQFF. The DNA for the CDR3 is TGTGCCAGCAGTCGGGTAACTAGCGGGGAGAGCTCCTACAATGAGCAGTTCTTC.

The rearrangement links TRBV6-6 to TRBJ1-1; TRBD1 is a possible D gene (6 bases). This CDR3 spans 16 amino acids. V was shortened by 5 bases and J by 5 bases, with 21 bases between the two germline ends. CDR1 is MNHNY and CDR2 is SVGAGI in the germline V gene (reference sequence). The CDR3 here is CASSARRAGVGTEAFF. The CDR3 DNA follows: TGTGCCAGCAGTGCCCGAAGAGCAGGGGTTGGTACTGAAGCTTTCTTT.

With respect to this clone: At one of its ends the junction is not consistent with the germline gene, which may arise from a read error. This chain connects TRBV6-5 to TRBJ1-1; D unclear. CDR3 size: 16 residues. Germline V gene data show CDR1 as MNHEY and CDR2 as SVGAGI. The CDR3, as DNA: TGTACCAGCAGTTACTCGAAGGGTGCGGGGAACACTGAAGCTTTCTTT. This gives the protein CTSSYSKGAGNTEAFF.

The chain links TRBV7-9 to TRBJ1-1, with 10 nucleotides matching TRBD1. V lost 5 bases, J lost 5 bases, and 2 bases stayed unmatched. This CDR3 spans 13 amino acids. The germline V gene has CDR1 SEHNR and CDR2 FQNEAQ (reference sequence). CDR3 region: CASSQDRGTEAFF. DNA of the CDR3: TGTGCCAGCAGCCAGGACAGGGGGACTGAAGCTTTCTTT.

The V and J genes are TRBV2 and TRBJ2-7; TRBD1 aligns across 9 bases. With 5 bases clipped from V and 3 bases from J, the junction kept 8 bases outside the gene matches. There are 15 residues in the CDR3. The germline gives CDR1 SNHLY, CDR2 FYNNEI. The DNA for the CDR3 is TGTGCCAGCAGTCCCGGACAGGGGACGAGCTACGAGCAGTACTTC. Encoded protein: CASSPGQGTSYEQYF.

This chain links TRBV5-6 with TRBJ1-1; D uncertain. Between the trimmed V and J ends, which lost 0 bases and 0 bases, there was a span of 6 bases. Per the germline V gene, CDR1 is SGHDT and CDR2 is YYEEEE. The CDR3 is 14 amino acids. The CDR3 coding sequence is TGTGCCAGCAGCTTGGTTAGTGTGAACACTGAAGCTTTCTTT. Its translation: CASSLVSVNTEAFF.

J is TRBJ1-5 and V is TRBV29-1; TRBD1 matches at 8 bases. V lost 4 bases and J lost 5; bases outside the gene matches: 4. The CDR3 is 13 residues long. Germline V lookup: CDR1 SQVTM, CDR2 ANQGSEA. This CDR3 is CSVGQGTDQPQHF. CDR3 in DNA: TGCAGCGTTGGACAGGGGACCGATCAGCCCCAGCATTTT.

The sample holds one count of this clone. The chain employs TRBV9 and TRBJ2-7, with 8 bases lining up with TRBD1. V shed 3 bases and J 5 bases; nucleotides not matched to a gene: 10. Germline CDR1 is SGDLS and CDR2 is YYNGEE. The CDR3 extends over 15 amino acids. The CDR3 DNA is TGTGCCAGCAGCGCCGCGGACAGGGTCAGGGACGAGCAGTACTTC. This encodes CASSAADRVRDEQYF.

The chain carries TRBV27 and TRBJ2-7; D may be TRBD1 (6 bases). CDR1 is MNHEY and CDR2 is SMNVEV in the germline V gene (reference sequence). V gave up 3 bases and J gave up 1 base, with 10 bases separating them. The CDR3 consists of 14 residues. In DNA, the CDR3 is TGTGCCAGCAGTTTTGGGGACATTTCCTACGAGCAGTACTTC. This gives the protein CASSFGDISYEQYF.

This clone turned up a few times. V is TRBV29-1 and J is TRBJ1-2, with a weak D call TRBD1 (6 bases). This CDR3 spans 13 amino acids. The V end was cut by 6 bases, the J end by 1 base, with 12 bases between. Germline lookup yields CDR1 SQVTM and CDR2 ANQGSEA. The CDR3 sequence: CSVLTRGNYGYTF. CDR3 nucleotide sequence: TGCAGCGTCCTTACCAGGGGTAACTATGGCTACACCTTC.